The 9 T cell receptor beta chains presented below share a single source sample, sequenced in a study of shared clonotypes between healthy human individuals. The protocol was immunoSEQ multiplex PCR, while the TCRdb copy is restricted to in-frame clones and leaves out a portion. The sample yields around 2.5 million clones, over 85% seen once. Material for sequencing was naive CD4+ T cells from PBMCs. Subset described: CD45RA+ positively selected. These receptors came from a man aged 18 to 29 in good health. Some clones in this sample may be carry-over from other donors' samples.

This sequence joins TRBV6-6 and TRBJ2-7, with no clear D. The V gene's germline CDR1 is MNHNY and CDR2 SVGAGI (reference sequence). This CDR3 spans 12 amino acids. Trimming shortened V by 0 bases and J by 7 bases, and 7 bases separated the two germline ends. The CDR3 loop is CASSYSQEEQYF. For the CDR3, the DNA is TGTGCCAGCAGTTACTCCCAAGAGGAGCAGTACTTC.

This clone appeared once. Additional DNA sequences in this sample encode the identical CDR3. This chain links TRBV7-2 with TRBJ2-3, with a tentative D call TRBD1 (5 bases). With 1 base removed from V and 6 bases from J, the gap between germline ends came to 8 bases. The CDR3 has 13 residues. Germline CDR1 is SGHTA and CDR2 is FQGNSA. DNA of the CDR3: TGTGCCAGCAGCTTAGGAAAGGGGGATACGCAGTATTTT. Translation: CASSLGKGDTQYF.

Remarks on this clone: The identical CDR3 is also encoded by other nucleotide sequences in the sample. V usage is TRBV5-1 and J usage is TRBJ2-1; D remains unclear. V lost 0 bases to trimming and J lost 7 bases, with 5 bases between them. Germline V gene data show CDR1 as SGHRS and CDR2 as YFSETQ. The length of the CDR3 is 12 residues. The CDR3 bases are TGCGCCAGCAGCTTGGGCCTAAATGAGCAGTTCTTC. Its translation: CASSLGLNEQFF.

The chain links TRBV5-1 to TRBJ2-7, with 8 bases matching TRBD2. CDR3 length: 16 amino acids. The germline V gene encodes CDR1 SGHRS and CDR2 YFSETQ. Trimming took 4 bases from V and 2 from J; bases not matched to a gene: 11. CDR3 protein: CASSQSISGGPYEQYF. The CDR3 bases are TGCGCCAGCAGCCAATCCATCTCGGGAGGGCCCTACGAGCAGTACTTC.

This chain links TRBV27 with TRBJ2-7; no clear D gene. V lost 0 bases and J lost 3, with 9 bases in between. The CDR3 has 14 amino acids. Germline CDR1 reads MNHEY; CDR2 reads SMNVEV (reference sequence). The DNA of the CDR3 is TGTGCCAGCAGTTTATCGTGGCTGAACTACGAGCAGTACTTC. Protein sequence: CASSLSWLNYEQYF.

This sequence joins TRBV28 and TRBJ1-3; D unclear. The CDR3 runs to 13 residues. The germline V gene has CDR1 MDHEN and CDR2 SYDVKM. V lost 1 base and J lost 6, with 7 bases in between. CDR3 sequence: CASSLYLVNTIYF. DNA of the CDR3: TGTGCCAGCAGTTTATACCTGGTAAACACCATATATTTT.

This chain connects TRBV20-1 to TRBJ2-5; D gene ambiguous. The J call may not be correct, given that the DNA end is closer to TRBJ2-7. The CDR3 is 11 residues long. In germline, CDR1 is DFQATT, CDR2 SNEGSKA (reference sequence). CDR3 sequence: CSARVSYEQYF. The CDR3 coding sequence is TGCAGTGCTAGAGTCAGCTACGAGCAGTACTTC.

V gene TRBV29-1 combines with J gene TRBJ1-2; D possibly corresponds to TRBD1 (6 bases). The length of the CDR3 is 13 residues. V shed 2 bases and J shed 7 bases, with 14 bases lying between them. The V gene's germline CDR1 is SQVTM and CDR2 ANQGSEA. The CDR3 DNA follows: TGCAGCGTTGAATTCGTACAGGGTGTTGGCTACACCTTC. This gives the protein CSVEFVQGVGYTF.

This chain connects TRBV29-1 to TRBJ2-1; unclear D gene. The germline gives CDR1 SQVTM, CDR2 ANQGSEA. The CDR3 consists of 13 residues. V was cut by 4 bases and J by 4 bases, with 11 bases left in between. The CDR3 DNA follows: TGCAGCGTTGGAGTCACCTCATACAATGAGCAGTTCTTC. This encodes CSVGVTSYNEQFF.